The clone carrying this TCR beta chain was detected a few times. The CDR3 is made up of 14 amino acids. J gave up 2 bases and V 3 bases, and 5 bases lay outside the gene matches. Per germline, CDR1 DFQATT and CDR2 SNEGSKA (reference sequence). These data originate in a study of response to subunit inactivated influenza vaccine. TCRdb reprocessed the RT-PCR reads via MiXCR and lists one record per CDR3 protein. Among 800,000 to 1,000,000 distinct CDR3 sequences listed, roughly 20% were seen once. Sequencing was performed on PBMCs from blood, taken less than 6 days after vaccination. The chain is built from TRBV20-1 and TRBJ2-5, with 8 bases aligning to TRBD1. This TCR was recovered from a man aged 45-65 years who received an inactivated influenza vaccine. The CDR3 sequence: CSASRTGTQETQYF. DNA of the CDR3: TGCAGTGCTAGTCGGACAGGGACTCAAGAGACCCAGTACTTC.